These 32 T cell receptor beta chains were sequenced from one sample in a study of CXCR3-negative and CXCR3-positive naive CD8 T cells. These TCRs' antigens remain unknown. The libraries of TRB cDNA were prepared using 5' RACE with UMI labels. For each CDR3 protein, TCRdb gives one entry from its re-call of the 5' RACE reads, without DNA. The table counts roughly 93,000 distinct CDR3 sequences; less than 1.1% lies in the top ten. Findings and limits, study-wide: TRB CDR3s were more hydrophobic in CXCR3-positive than in CXCR3-negative naive cells.

The sample was naive CXCR3+ CD8+ T cells from blood. Subset noted: CD45RO-CCR7+CD27+CD95- naive CD8+ T cells expressing CXCR3 (TNR3+). The receptors shown here come from a human donor in good health. Some clones in this sample may be carry-over from other donors' samples.

The V gene is TRBV6-5, the J gene TRBJ2-4; TCRdb selects TRBD1, and the lack of DNA leaves this call unchecked. Germline V gives CDR1 MNHEY, CDR2 SVGAGI. The CDR3 is made up of 17 amino acids. CDR3 region: CASSPRQGRSRKNIQYF.

V is TRBV29-1 and J is TRBJ2-1; the TCRdb D gene call, TRBD1, has no DNA to confirm it. There are 17 residues in the CDR3. Germline V CDR1 and CDR2: SQVTM, ANQGSEA. The chain's CDR3 is CSVEDLRGGTTYNEQFF.

The V gene is TRBV6-2 or TRBV6-3, the J gene TRBJ2-7. Germline CDR1 reads MNHEY; CDR2 reads SVGEGT. CDR3 size: 13 residues. CDR3 sequence reads: CASSYWAAYEQYF.

The chain carries TRBV28 and TRBJ2-2; TCRdb designates TRBD1, a call that cannot be tested without DNA. There are 18 residues in the CDR3. Looked up from germline, CDR1 is MDHEN and CDR2 is SYDVKM. This CDR3 is CASSLPSQGAGNTGELFF.

The chain links TRBV4-3 to TRBJ2-3; TCRdb lists TRBD2, though no DNA is available to test this call. CDR1 and CDR2 (germline): LGHNA, YSLEER. The CDR3 covers 15 residues. The CDR3 is CASSHGLAVSDTQYF.

This chain links TRBV7-9 with TRBJ2-7; TCRdb picks TRBD2, but there is no DNA to check that call. Germline loops: CDR1 SEHNR, CDR2 FQNEAQ (reference sequence). CDR3 length: 15 residues. The CDR3 sequence: CASSQLTRFSYEQYF. The full variable domain, rest sourced from reference TRBV7-9 and TRBJ2-7, is DTGVSQNPRHKITKRGQNVTFRCDPISEHNRLYWYRQTLGQGPEFLTYFQNEAQLEKSRLLSDRFSAERPKGSFSTLEIQRTEQGDSAMYLCASSQLTRFSYEQYFGPGTRLTVT.

The V call is TRBV6-5, the J call TRBJ2-3. Germline loops: CDR1 MNHEY, CDR2 SVGAGI. This CDR3 is 17 amino acids long. Here the CDR3 reads CASSYLAGSASTDTQYF.

The chain couples TRBV7-3 to TRBJ2-7; with no DNA, the TCRdb D assignment of TRBD1 cannot be verified. The CDR3 covers 15 residues. The germline gives CDR1 SGHTA, CDR2 FQGTGA. The CDR3 reads CASSISTGSSYEQYF.

The chain has TRBV12-3 or TRBV12-4 and TRBJ2-7; the TRBD1 assignment by TCRdb is unverifiable without DNA. CDR3 length equals 15 residues. This CDR3 reads CASRWDRPGANEQYF.

This chain uses TRBV27 with TRBJ2-7; TCRdb picks TRBD1, but there is no DNA to check that call. This CDR3 comprises 15 residues. Per the germline V gene, CDR1 is MNHEY and CDR2 is SMNVEV (reference sequence). The CDR3 loop is CASSPRGTGGYEQYF.

The chain couples TRBV29-1 to TRBJ2-5. There are 12 residues in the CDR3. Looked up from germline, CDR1 is SQVTM and CDR2 is ANQGSEA. CDR3: CSVDWSRETQYF.

The rearrangement uses TRBV29-1 and TRBJ2-2. Germline loops: CDR1 SQVTM, CDR2 ANQGSEA. CDR3 length equals 11 residues. The CDR3 here is CSVDGDGELFF.

This sequence joins TRBV20-1 and TRBJ1-1. The CDR3 spans 12 residues. The germline V gene has CDR1 DFQATT and CDR2 SNEGSKA (reference sequence). CDR3 region: CSARLRETEAFF.

V and J are TRBV11-2 and TRBJ2-7; the D call from TCRdb, TRBD1, cannot be confirmed without DNA. The CDR3 contains 14 residues. CDR1 is SGHAT, CDR2 FQNNGV, per germline. This chain's CDR3 is CASSLAGDPYEQYF.

V gene TRBV7-3 combines with J gene TRBJ2-1. The CDR3 loop spans 13 amino acids. Germline V lookup: CDR1 SGHTA, CDR2 FQGTGA. The chain's CDR3 is CASSFGGNNEQFF.

The V and J genes are TRBV7-3 and TRBJ2-5; the TCRdb call, TRBD1, lacks DNA for checking. CDR1 is SGHTA, CDR2 FQGTGA, per germline. This CDR3 region has 15 residues. CDR3 region: CASSFGQGPQETQYF.

The V and J genes are TRBV27 and TRBJ2-5; TCRdb gives TRBD1 as the D gene, but with no DNA this cannot be confirmed. The CDR3 runs 15 residues. Germline loops: CDR1 MNHEY, CDR2 SMNVEV (reference sequence). CDR3 sequence reads: CASSSSGTGLETQYF.

This chain links TRBV6-5 with TRBJ2-5; TCRdb picks TRBD2, but there is no DNA to check that call. CDR1 MNHEY and CDR2 SVGAGI come from the germline V gene. The CDR3 has 13 amino acids. CDR3 sequence reads: CAAGTQPGETQYF.

The chain recombines TRBV7-9 with TRBJ2-7. The germline gives CDR1 SEHNR, CDR2 FQNEAQ (reference sequence). CDR3 length: 12 amino acids. The CDR3 here is CASSLPSYEQYF.

The rearrangement uses TRBV20-1 and TRBJ2-1; there is no DNA to check the TCRdb D call of TRBD1. This CDR3 has 14 amino acids. Germline V lookup: CDR1 DFQATT, CDR2 SNEGSKA (reference sequence). CDR3 sequence reads: CSARDLGDYNEQFF.

The rearrangement joins TRBV7-3 to TRBJ2-2; TCRdb calls TRBD1, which cannot be checked without DNA. The CDR3 spans 13 residues. CDR1 is SGHTA and CDR2 is FQGTGA in the germline V gene. Here the CDR3 reads CASSPGGSGELFF. The full variable domain, with the rest looked up from reference TRBV7-3 and TRBJ2-2, is GAGVSQTPSNKVTEKGKYVELRCDPISGHTALYWYRQSLGQGPEFLIYFQGTGAADDSGLPNDRFFAVRPEGSVSTLKIQRTERGDSAVYLCASSPGGSGELFFGEGSRLTVL.

The V gene is TRBV7-6, the J gene TRBJ2-1; TCRdb's D call of TRBD2 is untestable without DNA. Germline V CDR1 and CDR2: SGHVS, FNYEAQ. CDR3 size: 16 residues. The CDR3 here is CASSHLAVTRENEQFF.

The rearrangement links TRBV7-2 to TRBJ2-1; TCRdb's D gene call, TRBD2, goes unchecked for lack of DNA. Looked up from germline, CDR1 is SGHTA and CDR2 is FQGNSA. The CDR3 runs to 17 residues. This chain's CDR3 is CASSLVLAGGSYNEQFF. Filled out from reference TRBV7-2 and TRBJ2-1, the complete variable domain reads GAGVSQSPSNKVTEKGKDVELRCDPISGHTALYWYRQSLGQGLEFLIYFQGNSAPDKSGLPSDRFSAERTGGSVSTLTIQRTQQEDSAVYLCASSLVLAGGSYNEQFFGPGTRLTVL.

Here the CDR3 reads CASSFGPGANYGYTF. This chain uses TRBV28 with TRBJ1-2; as DNA is missing, the TRBD1 call by TCRdb cannot be tested. The germline gives CDR1 MDHEN, CDR2 SYDVKM. CDR3 size: 15 residues.

The chain combines TRBV2 with TRBJ2-7. This CDR3 contains 11 residues. Germline CDR1 SNHLY, CDR2 FYNNEI. CDR3 protein: CASSDKYEQYF.

V and J are TRBV28 and TRBJ2-7; the D gene TCRdb calls, TRBD2, cannot be checked with no DNA. CDR1 and CDR2 (germline): MDHEN, SYDVKM. This CDR3 has 17 residues. CDR3 region: CASSLGLAGDWSYEQYF.

The rearrangement uses TRBV4-3 and TRBJ2-6. Germline CDR1 LGHNA, CDR2 YSLEER. The CDR3 contains 16 residues. The CDR3 loop reads CASRQDGGAGANVLTF.

The chain joins TRBV13 to TRBJ2-1; TCRdb picks TRBD2, but there is no DNA to check that call. Per the germline V gene, CDR1 is PRHDT and CDR2 is FYEKMQ (reference sequence). The length of the CDR3 is 16 residues. CDR3 region: CASSSLAGGHYNEQFF. The variable domain in full, with the rest retrieved from reference TRBV13 and TRBJ2-1, is AAGVIQSPRHLIKEKRETATLKCYPIPRHDTVYWYQQGPGQDPQFLISFYEKMQSDKGSIPDRFSAQQFSDYHSELNMSSLELGDSALYFCASSSLAGGHYNEQFFGPGTRLTVL.

This chain connects TRBV12-3 or TRBV12-4 to TRBJ2-7; TCRdb selects TRBD2, and the lack of DNA leaves this call unchecked. This CDR3 comprises 13 residues. CDR3 sequence: CASSPGTVYEQYF.

CDR3 loop: CASSQGWGSYNEQFF. This chain joins TRBV4-3 and TRBJ2-1. This CDR3 spans 15 amino acids. Looked up from germline, CDR1 is LGHNA and CDR2 is YSLEER.

This chain connects TRBV7-9 to TRBJ2-1; TCRdb gives TRBD1 as the D gene, but with no DNA this cannot be confirmed. The CDR3 extends over 16 amino acids. CDR1 and CDR2 (germline): SEHNR, FQNEAQ (reference sequence). CDR3 in amino acids: CASRPPGGTSYNEQFF.

J is TRBJ2-1 and V is TRBV11-3; TCRdb indicates TRBD1, and absent DNA this call remains unverified. The CDR3 runs 15 residues. Germline V gives CDR1 SGHNT, CDR2 YENEEA. CDR3 region: CASSSRDSESSEQFF.